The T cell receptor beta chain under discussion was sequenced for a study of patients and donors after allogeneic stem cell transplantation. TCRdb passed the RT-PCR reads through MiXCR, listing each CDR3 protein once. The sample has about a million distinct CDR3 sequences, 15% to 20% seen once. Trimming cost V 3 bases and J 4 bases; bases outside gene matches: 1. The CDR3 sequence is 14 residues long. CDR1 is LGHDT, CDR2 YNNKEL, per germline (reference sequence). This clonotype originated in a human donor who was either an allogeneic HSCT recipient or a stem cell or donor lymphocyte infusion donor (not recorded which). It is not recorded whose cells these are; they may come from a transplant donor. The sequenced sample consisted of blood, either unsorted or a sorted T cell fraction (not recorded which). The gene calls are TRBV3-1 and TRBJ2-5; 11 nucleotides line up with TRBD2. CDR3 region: CASSHGTSGETQYF. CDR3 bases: TGTGCCAGCAGCCATGGGACTAGCGGAGAGACCCAGTACTTC.